This record looks at one TCR beta chain sequence and its context. Only a few counts were recorded for this clonotype. It has no known antigen specificity. The record has no base qualities; no much larger clone is one base away. The data originate from a study of T-cell memory formation after mild COVID-19 (dated by TCRdb to the early 2020s). Regarding the complete study: TCR sequence clusters from the two donors were largely donor specific. In a couple of donors, T-cell clones that expanded and contracted after mild COVID-19 were tracked by sequencing TCRalpha and TCRbeta repertoires over time. Two young, previously healthy adult volunteers made up the cohort, one male and one female.

Ficoll-Paque density gradient centrifugation was the method used to isolate PBMCs. There are 13 amino acids in the CDR3, from cysteine to phenylalanine inclusive. Kept here is only the CDR3 DNA, which spans 39 bases and is read in frame from base 1. Trimming at the junction amounts to 4 bases on V and 6 bases on J, and the germline ends lie 12 bases apart. The germline V gene (reference sequence) specifies LGHDT as CDR1 and YNNKEL as CDR2. Sequencing was performed on an Illumina NovaSeq 6000. TCRalpha and TCRbeta cDNA libraries were built by 5'RACE with constant-segment primers, adding sample barcodes and unique molecular identifiers. Trizol reagent was used to extract RNA from every sample. Library amplification was performed in two PCR steps, and a second sample barcode and Illumina TruSeq adapters were introduced in the second step. Libraries were sequenced on an Illumina NovaSeq with 2 x 150 bp paired-end reads. The original pipeline was this. With migec v1.2.7, reads were demultiplexed and then collapsed into UMI-guided consensus sequences. Using mixcr v2.1.11, UMI consensuses were aligned to TRA and TRB V and J templates and then assembled into clonotypes. A clonotype was counted as expanded or contracted only when both edgeR and NoisET called the clonotype significant, with the noise models trained on biological replicates. For edgeR calls, the cutoffs were a false discovery rate-adjusted p below 0.01 and a log2 fold-change threshold of 1. As an exploratory analysis of dynamics, PCA with hierarchical clustering was applied to max-normalized trajectories of the 1000 most abundant clonotypes. Separately sequenced CD4+ and CD8+ repertoires were used to assign the CD4 or CD8 phenotype of responding clones. TCRdb reprocessed the public reads (quality trimming at Q25 with fastp, clone calling with MiXCR) and kept in-frame beta chains. Records with the same CDR3 protein are collapsed into one entry carrying the most frequent genes and DNA. The V and J calls, along with clone size, are taken from TCRdb and not from the paper's own processing. For this sample the table gives 250,000 to 400,000 distinct CDR3 sequences, of which roughly 13% were detected only once. Of the sample, approximately 22% is held by the ten largest clones.

Results and caveats for the whole study, not just this receptor: Whether the second-wave clones peaking on day 37 were SARS-CoV-2 specific was not confirmed. Some responding clones were detected in pre-infection memory, which suggested that pre-existing cross-reactive memory T cells had joined the SARS-CoV-2 response. The study covered only a couple of mild cases, and larger cohorts including severe cases with pre-infection samples were considered necessary. Contracting CD4+ clones appeared mostly in the CM and EM memory subsets, whereas CD8+ clones were enriched in EMRA. Clones contracting from day 15 to 85 had balanced CD4/CD8 phenotypes, while a second wave expanding from day 15 to 37 was biased towards CD4+.

The sequence links TRBV3-1 to TRBJ1-2, with no confident D gene call. Sequenced input: PBMCs or a T cell subset sorted from them (not recorded which). This receptor was taken from a man aged 18 to 30 who had mild COVID-19 (a few samples of this study predate the infection). The sample titles of this study are shuffled in the database, so cell type and time point are left out; the donor was told from shared clones. The DNA is as follows: TGTGCCAGCAGCCCGGAGGTCTACCATGGCTACACCTTC. Translation gives CASSPEVYHGYTF.